The clone carrying this T cell receptor beta chain has only a few counts. Germline-derived CDR1 and CDR2 are SEHNR and FQNEAQ (reference sequence). V dropped 2 bases and J dropped 1 base, with 12 bases sitting between them. CDR3 length: 16 residues. Individual cDNA molecules were tagged with unique molecular identifiers, the study reported. TCRdb independently ran MiXCR on the 5' RACE reads; one entry per CDR3 protein. The sample comprises 60,000 to 75,000 distinct CDR3 sequences, roughly 10% of which are singletons, and roughly 6.1% rests with the top ten. The sample originates from a study of early T cells in non-severe SARS-CoV-2 infection. The wider study: Sequencing of bulk RNA from unsorted whole blood was done, without chain pairing.

The genes are TRBV7-9 and TRBJ1-5; a possible D gene is TRBD1 (5 bases). The sequence was obtained from an adult who was a healthcare worker with PCR-confirmed SARS-CoV-2 infection or an uninfected control (not recorded which). Sequenced sample: whole blood. The CDR3: CASSLRTPYSNQPQHF. The CDR3 DNA is TGTGCCAGCAGCTTAAGGACACCGTACAGCAATCAGCCCCAGCATTTT.